Included here is one T cell receptor beta chain sequence, with context. The target antigen is unknown. The test was conducted at deep level. Clones were sequenced by immunoSEQ multiplex PCR, and TCRdb holds only the in-frame ones, with some missing. The sample shows around 750,000 clones, around two thirds of them seen only once. CDR3 length equals 16 residues. Per germline, CDR1 SEHNR and CDR2 FQNEAQ (reference sequence). Trimming removed 7 bases from V and 2 bases from J; junction bases left unmatched: 10. This entry comes from a study of shared clonotypes between healthy human individuals. Overall study findings and caveats: Clonotypes shared by all four donors outscored non-shared clonotypes in generation probability. Naive subsets typically showed greater estimated richness than memory subsets. Shared clonotypes: approximately 5% naive CD4, roughly 4% naive CD8, over 2% memory CD4, about 0.41% memory CD8.

The material sequenced was memory CD4+ T cells sorted from blood. Indicated subset: CD45RA-negative fraction. The TCR was taken from a woman under 40 in good health. The J gene is TRBJ2-3, the V gene TRBV7-9, with 9 bases identical to TRBD2. The CDR3 is CASTYGLAGITDTQYF. Written as DNA, the CDR3 is TGTGCCAGCACCTATGGGCTAGCGGGGATCACAGATACGCAGTATTTT.